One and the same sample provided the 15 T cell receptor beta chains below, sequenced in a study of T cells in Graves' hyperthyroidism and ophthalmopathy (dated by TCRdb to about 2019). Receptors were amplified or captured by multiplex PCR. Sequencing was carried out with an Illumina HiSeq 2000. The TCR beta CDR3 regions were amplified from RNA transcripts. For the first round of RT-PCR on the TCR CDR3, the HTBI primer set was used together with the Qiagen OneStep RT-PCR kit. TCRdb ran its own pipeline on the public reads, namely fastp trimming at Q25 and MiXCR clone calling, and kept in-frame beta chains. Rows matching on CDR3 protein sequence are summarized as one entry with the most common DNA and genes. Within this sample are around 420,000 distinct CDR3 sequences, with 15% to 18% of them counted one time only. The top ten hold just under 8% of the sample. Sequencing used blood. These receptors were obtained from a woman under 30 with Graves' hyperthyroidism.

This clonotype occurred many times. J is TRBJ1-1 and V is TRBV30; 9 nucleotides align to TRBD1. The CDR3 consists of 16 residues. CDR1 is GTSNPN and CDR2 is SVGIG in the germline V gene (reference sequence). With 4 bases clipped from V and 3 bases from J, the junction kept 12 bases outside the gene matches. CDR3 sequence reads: CAWNRVTGGADTEAFF. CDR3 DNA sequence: TGTGCCTGGAATAGAGTGACAGGGGGGGCGGACACTGAAGCTTTCTTT.

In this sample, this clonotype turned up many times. CDR3 loop: CATSDPGLGGETQYF. In nucleotides, the CDR3 is TGTGCCACCAGTGATCCTGGACTAGGCGGGGAGACCCAGTACTTC. The chain couples TRBV24-1 to TRBJ2-5, with 7 bases lining up with TRBD2. V shed 3 bases, J shed 5 bases, and the junction held 8 bases outside the gene matches. The length of the CDR3 is 15 residues. Germline V gives CDR1 KGHDR, CDR2 SFDVKD.

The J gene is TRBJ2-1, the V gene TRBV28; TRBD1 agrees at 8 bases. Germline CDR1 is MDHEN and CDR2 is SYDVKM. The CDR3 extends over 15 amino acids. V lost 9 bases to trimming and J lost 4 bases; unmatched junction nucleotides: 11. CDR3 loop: CASYTGTGDYNEQFF. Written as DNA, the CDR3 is TGTGCCAGTTATACCGGGACAGGCGATTACAATGAGCAGTTCTTC.

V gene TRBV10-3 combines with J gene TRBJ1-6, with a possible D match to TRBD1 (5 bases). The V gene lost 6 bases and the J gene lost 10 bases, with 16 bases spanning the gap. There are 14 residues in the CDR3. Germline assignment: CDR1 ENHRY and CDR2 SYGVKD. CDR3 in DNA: TGTGCCATCAGCGCAAGCGACAGTCAGTCACCCCTCCACTTT. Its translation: CAISASDSQSPLHF.

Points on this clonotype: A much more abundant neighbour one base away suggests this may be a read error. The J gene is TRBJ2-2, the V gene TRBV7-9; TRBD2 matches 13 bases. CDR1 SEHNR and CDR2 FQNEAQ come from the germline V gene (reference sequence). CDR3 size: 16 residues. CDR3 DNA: TGTACCAGCAGCTTCCGCGGACTAGCGGGAGCCGGGGAGCTGTTTTTT. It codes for CTSSFRGLAGAGELFF.

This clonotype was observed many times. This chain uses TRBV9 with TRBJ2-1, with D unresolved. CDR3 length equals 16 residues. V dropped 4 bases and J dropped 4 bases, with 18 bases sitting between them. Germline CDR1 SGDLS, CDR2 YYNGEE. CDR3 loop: CASSSPRSPNYNEQFF. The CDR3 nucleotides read TGTGCCAGCAGCTCCCCGAGAAGCCCGAATTACAATGAGCAGTTCTTC.

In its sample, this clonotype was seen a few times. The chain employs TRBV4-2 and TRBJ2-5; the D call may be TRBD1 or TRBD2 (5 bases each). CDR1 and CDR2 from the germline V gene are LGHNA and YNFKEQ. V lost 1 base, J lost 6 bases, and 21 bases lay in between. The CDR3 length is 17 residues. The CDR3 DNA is TGTGCCAGCAGCCAAGGAGTGGCGGAGCAGGGACGGAAGACCCAGTACTTC. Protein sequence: CASSQGVAEQGRKTQYF.

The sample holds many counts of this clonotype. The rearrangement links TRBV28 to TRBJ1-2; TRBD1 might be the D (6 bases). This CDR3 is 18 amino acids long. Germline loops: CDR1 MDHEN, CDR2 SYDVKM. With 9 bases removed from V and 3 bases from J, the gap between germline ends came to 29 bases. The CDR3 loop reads CASDPRRGPSALDYGYTF. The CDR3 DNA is TGTGCCAGTGACCCTCGGCGGGGGCCCTCCGCTTTAGACTATGGCTACACCTTC.

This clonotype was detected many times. CDR3 loop: CASSYSGTDTQYF. CDR3 bases: TGTGCCAGCAGTTACTCGGGTACAGATACGCAGTATTTT. The J gene is TRBJ2-3, the V gene TRBV6-2 or TRBV6-3, with D unclear. This CDR3 is built from 13 residues. Between the trimmed V and J ends, which lost 0 bases and 3 bases, there was a span of 4 bases. Germline CDR1 is MNHEY and CDR2 is SVGEGT.

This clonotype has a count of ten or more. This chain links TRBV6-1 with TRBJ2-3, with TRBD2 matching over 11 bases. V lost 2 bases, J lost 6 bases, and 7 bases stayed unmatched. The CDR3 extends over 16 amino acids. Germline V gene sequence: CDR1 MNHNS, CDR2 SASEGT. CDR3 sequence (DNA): TGTGCCAGCAGTGAATTCACTAGCGGGGGTAGGGATACGCAGTATTTT. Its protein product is CASSEFTSGGRDTQYF.

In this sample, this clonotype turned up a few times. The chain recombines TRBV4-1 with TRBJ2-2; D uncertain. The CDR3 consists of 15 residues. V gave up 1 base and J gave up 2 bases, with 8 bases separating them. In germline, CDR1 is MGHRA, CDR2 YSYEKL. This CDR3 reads CASSQVSHNTGELFF. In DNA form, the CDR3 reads TGCGCCAGCAGCCAAGTCTCCCACAACACCGGGGAGCTGTTTTTT.

The CDR3 DNA sequence: TGTGCCAGCAGCCGGGCCCCGGGGGAGCAGTACTTC. Its translation: CASSRAPGEQYF. The rearrangement uses TRBV7-9 and TRBJ2-7; perhaps TRBD2 as D (5 bases). V was cut by 5 bases and J by 7 bases, with 12 bases left in between. The CDR3 spans 12 residues. CDR1 and CDR2 from the germline V gene are SEHNR and FQNEAQ (reference sequence). The complete variable domain, with remaining parts taken from reference TRBV7-9 and TRBJ2-7, reads DTGVSQNPRHKITKRGQNVTFRCDPISEHNRLYWYRQTLGQGPEFLTYFQNEAQLEKSRLLSDRFSAERPKGSFSTLEIQRTEQGDSAMYLCASSRAPGEQYFGPGTRLTVT.

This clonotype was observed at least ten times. Written as DNA, the CDR3 is TGCAGTGCTAGAGACCCCGGGACAGGGGGTTGGGAGACCCAGTACTTC. Residues: CSARDPGTGGWETQYF. V is TRBV20-1 and J is TRBJ2-5, with 11 bases matching TRBD1. In germline, CDR1 is DFQATT, CDR2 SNEGSKA (reference sequence). The CDR3 extends over 16 amino acids. The V and J ends lost 0 bases and 5 bases, in that order; junction bases with no gene match: 8.

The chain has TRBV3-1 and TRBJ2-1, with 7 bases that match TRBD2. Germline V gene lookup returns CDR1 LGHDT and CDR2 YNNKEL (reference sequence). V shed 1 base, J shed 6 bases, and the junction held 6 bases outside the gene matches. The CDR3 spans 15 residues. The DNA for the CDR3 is TGTGCCAGCAGCCAAGGCCTGGGCGGGAGCAATGAGCAGTTCTTC. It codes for CASSQGLGGSNEQFF.

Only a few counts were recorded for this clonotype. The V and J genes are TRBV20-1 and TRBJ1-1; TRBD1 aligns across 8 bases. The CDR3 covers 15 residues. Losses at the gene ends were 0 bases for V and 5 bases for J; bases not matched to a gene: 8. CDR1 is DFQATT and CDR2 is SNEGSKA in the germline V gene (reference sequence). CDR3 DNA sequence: TGCAGTGCTAGAGATCGAGTCAGGGGGCCAACTGAAGCTTTCTTT. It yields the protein CSARDRVRGPTEAFF.